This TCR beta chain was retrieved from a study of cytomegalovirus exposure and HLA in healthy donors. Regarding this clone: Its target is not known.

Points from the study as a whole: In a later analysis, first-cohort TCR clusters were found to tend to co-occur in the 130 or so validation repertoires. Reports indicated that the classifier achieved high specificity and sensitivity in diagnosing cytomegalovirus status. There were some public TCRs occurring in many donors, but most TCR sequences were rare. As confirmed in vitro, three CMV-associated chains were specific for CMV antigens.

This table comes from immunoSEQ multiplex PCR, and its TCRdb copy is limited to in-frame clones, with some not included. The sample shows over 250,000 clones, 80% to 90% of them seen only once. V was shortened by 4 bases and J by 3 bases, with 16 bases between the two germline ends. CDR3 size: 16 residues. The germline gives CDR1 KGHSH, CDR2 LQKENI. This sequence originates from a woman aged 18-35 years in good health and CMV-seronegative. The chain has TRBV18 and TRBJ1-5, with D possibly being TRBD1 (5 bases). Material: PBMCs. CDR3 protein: CASSLLQGNANQPQHF. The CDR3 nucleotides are TGTGCCAGCTCACTTCTCCAGGGTAATGCCAATCAGCCCCAGCATTTT. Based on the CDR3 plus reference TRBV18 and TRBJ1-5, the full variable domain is NAGVMQNPRHLVRRRGQEARLRCSPMKGHSHVYWYRQLPEEGLKFMVYLQKENIIDESGMPKERFSAEFPKEGPSILRIQQVVRGDSAAYFCASSLLQGNANQPQHFGDGTRLSIL.